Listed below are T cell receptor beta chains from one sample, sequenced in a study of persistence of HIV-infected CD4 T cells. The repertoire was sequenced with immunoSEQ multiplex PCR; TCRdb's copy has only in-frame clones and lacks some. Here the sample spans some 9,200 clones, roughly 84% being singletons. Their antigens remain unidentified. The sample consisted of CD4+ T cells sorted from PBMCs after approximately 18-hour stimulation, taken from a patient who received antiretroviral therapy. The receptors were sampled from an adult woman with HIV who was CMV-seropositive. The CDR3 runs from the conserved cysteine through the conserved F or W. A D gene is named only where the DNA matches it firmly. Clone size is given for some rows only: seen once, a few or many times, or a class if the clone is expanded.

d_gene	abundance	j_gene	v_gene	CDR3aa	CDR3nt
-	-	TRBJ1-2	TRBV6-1	CASSENGQQGTYGYTF	TGTGCCAGCAGTGAAAATGGTCAGCAAGGGACCTATGGCTACACCTTC
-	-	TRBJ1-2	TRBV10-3	CAISEAQGFGYTF	TGTGCCATCAGTGAAGCTCAGGGGTTTGGCTACACCTTC
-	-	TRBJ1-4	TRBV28	CASSVPTQGRKLFF	TGTGCCAGCAGTGTACCTACACAGGGTAGAAAACTGTTTTTT
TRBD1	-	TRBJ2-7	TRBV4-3	CASSQGTGVYEQYF	TGCGCCAGCAGCCAAGGGACAGGGGTTTACGAGCAGTACTTC
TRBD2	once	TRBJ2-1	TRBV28	CASNSGTSGRREQFF	TGTGCCAGCAATTCCGGGACTAGCGGGAGGAGGGAGCAGTTCTTC
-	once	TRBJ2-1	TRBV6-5	CAASQSAGSHSEQFF	TGTGCCGCATCTCAAAGCGCAGGATCACATAGTGAGCAGTTCTTC
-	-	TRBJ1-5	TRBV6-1	CASSEALGATQPQHF	TGTGCCAGCAGTGAAGCGTTAGGTGCAACACAGCCCCAGCATTTT
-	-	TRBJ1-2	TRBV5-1	CASSLNDVNGYTF	TGCGCCAGCAGCTTGAATGACGTTAATGGCTACACCTTC
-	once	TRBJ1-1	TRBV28	CASSLQSIAEAFF	TGTGCCAGCAGTTTGCAGTCGATTGCTGAAGCTTTCTTT
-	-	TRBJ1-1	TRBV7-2	CASSLAGHSEAFF	TGTGCCAGCAGCTTAGCAGGACATTCTGAAGCTTTCTTT
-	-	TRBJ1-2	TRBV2	CASTGDSNYGYTF	TGTGCCAGCACAGGGGACTCTAACTATGGCTACACCTTC
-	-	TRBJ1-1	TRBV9	CASSVGAGNTEAFF	TGTGCCAGCAGCGTAGGGGCAGGGAACACTGAAGCTTTCTTT
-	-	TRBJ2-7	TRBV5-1	CASSAAGTVSYEQYF	TGCGCCAGCAGCGCCGCCGGGACGGTCTCCTACGAGCAGTACTTC
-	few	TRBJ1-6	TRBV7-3	CASSPGQSSPLHF	TGTGCCAGCAGCCCGGGACAATCTTCACCCCTCCACTTT
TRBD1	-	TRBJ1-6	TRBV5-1	CASSTGTGDYNSPLHF	TGCGCCAGCAGCACAGGGACAGGGGATTATAATTCACCCCTCCACTTT
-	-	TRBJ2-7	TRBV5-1	CASSSSGISYEQYF	TGCGCCAGCAGCTCTTCAGGGATTTCTTACGAGCAGTACTTC
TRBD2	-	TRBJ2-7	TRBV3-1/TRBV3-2	CASSPLAGDSYEQYF	TGTGCCAGCAGCCCCCTAGCGGGGGACTCCTACGAGCAGTACTTC
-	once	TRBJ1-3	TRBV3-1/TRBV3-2	CASSRRRNSGNTIYF	TGTGCCAGCAGCCGGAGACGGAACTCTGGAAACACCATATATTTT
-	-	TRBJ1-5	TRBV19	CASSKRTATYSNQPQHF	TGTGCCAGTAGTAAGAGGACCGCAACATATAGCAATCAGCCCCAGCATTTT
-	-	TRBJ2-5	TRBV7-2	CASGGRNSAQETQYF	TGTGCCAGTGGGGGGCGAAATTCGGCCCAAGAGACCCAGTACTTC
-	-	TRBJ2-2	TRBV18	CASSLNTNTGELFF	TGTGCCAGCTCCCTCAACACGAACACCGGGGAGCTGTTTTTT
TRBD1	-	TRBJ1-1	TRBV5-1	CASSTRTGGPMNTEAFF	TGCGCCAGCAGCACACGGACAGGGGGCCCGATGAACACTGAAGCTTTCTTT
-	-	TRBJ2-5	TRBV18	CASSPFEGEVRKTQYF	TGTGCCAGCTCACCATTTGAGGGAGAGGTCAGGAAGACCCAGTACTTC
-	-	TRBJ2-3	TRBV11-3	CASSLGDRGKRTDTQYF	TGTGCCAGCAGCTTAGGGGACCGGGGCAAACGCACAGATACGCAGTATTTT
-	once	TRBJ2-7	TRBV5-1	CASSASTRAYEQYF	TGCGCCAGCAGCGCCTCGACTAGGGCCTACGAGCAGTACTTC
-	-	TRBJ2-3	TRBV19	CASSIQGYTDTQYF	TGTGCCAGTAGTATACAGGGGTATACAGATACGCAGTATTTT
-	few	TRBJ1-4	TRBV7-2	CASSSGAATTNEKLFF	TGTGCCAGCAGCTCCGGCGCCGCAACAACTAATGAAAAACTGTTTTTT
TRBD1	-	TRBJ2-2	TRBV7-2	CASSQQGAGTGELFF	TGTGCCAGCAGCCAACAGGGGGCAGGTACCGGGGAGCTGTTTTTT
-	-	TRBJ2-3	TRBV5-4	CASSSWADTQYF	TGTGCCAGCAGTTCTTGGGCAGATACGCAGTATTTT
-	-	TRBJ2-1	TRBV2	CASSVVAGQALIF	TGTGCCAGCAGTGTTGTGGCGGGGCAGGCCCTAATCTTC
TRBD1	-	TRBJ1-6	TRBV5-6	CASSLWDRLNSPLHF	TGTGCCAGCAGCCTTTGGGACAGGCTTAATTCACCCCTCCACTTT
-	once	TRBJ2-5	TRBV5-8	CASSSQGRVETQYF	TGTGCCAGCAGTTCGCAGGGGAGGGTAGAGACCCAGTACTTC
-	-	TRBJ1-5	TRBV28	CASTTQQKPQHF	TGTGCCAGCACCACTCAACAGAAGCCCCAGCATTTT
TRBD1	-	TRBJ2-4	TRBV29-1	CSASEGGLYIQYF	TGCAGCGCATCGGAAGGGGGCTTATACATTCAGTACTTC
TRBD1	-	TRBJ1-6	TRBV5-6	CASSYYVGTDDSPLHF	TGTGCCAGCAGCTATTACGTTGGGACAGACGATTCACCCCTCCACTTT
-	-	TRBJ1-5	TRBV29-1	CSVSGTLNQPQHF	TGCAGCGTTTCGGGCACTTTAAATCAGCCCCAGCATTTT
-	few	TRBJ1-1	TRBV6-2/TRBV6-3	CASSAQEGFTEAFF	TGTGCCAGCAGTGCCCAAGAGGGGTTCACTGAAGCTTTCTTT
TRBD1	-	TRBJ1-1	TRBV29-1	CSVLRTGGGTEAFF	TGCAGCGTTCTTCGGACAGGGGGCGGCACTGAAGCTTTCTTT
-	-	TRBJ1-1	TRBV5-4	CASGDPIRGAGVTEAFF	TGTGCCAGCGGCGACCCTATCCGGGGGGCAGGGGTAACTGAAGCTTTCTTT
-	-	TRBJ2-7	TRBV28	CASKEHGGISYEQYF	TGTGCCAGCAAGGAGCACGGCGGGATATCCTACGAGCAGTACTTC
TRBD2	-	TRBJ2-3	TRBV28	CASSSASVREGRVPTQYF	TGTGCCAGCAGTTCAGCCTCGGTGCGGGAGGGCCGGGTTCCTACGCAGTATTTT
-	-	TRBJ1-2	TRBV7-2	CASSLDLDTGLGGYTF	TGTGCCAGCAGCTTAGACCTTGACACGGGGTTGGGTGGCTACACCTTC
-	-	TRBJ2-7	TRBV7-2	CASSLFGEQYF	TGTGCCAGCAGCTTATTTGGCGAGCAGTACTTC
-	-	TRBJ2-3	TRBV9	CASSVVAESTDTQYF	TGTGCCAGCAGCGTAGTAGCGGAGAGCACAGATACGCAGTATTTT
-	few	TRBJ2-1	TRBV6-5	CASSYSGWGEQFF	TGTGCCAGCAGTTACTCGGGCTGGGGGGAGCAGTTCTTC
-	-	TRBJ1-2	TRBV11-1	CASSLGRDGYTF	TGTGCCAGCAGCCTCGGGCGGGATGGCTACACCTTC
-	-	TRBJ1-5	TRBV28	CASSLVQGGQPQHF	TGTGCCAGCAGTTTAGTACAGGGCGGTCAGCCCCAGCATTTT